A single sample is the source of the 6 T cell receptor beta chains below, sequenced in a study of cytomegalovirus exposure and HLA in healthy donors. The method was immunoSEQ multiplex PCR; TCRdb's version includes in-frame clones alone and lacks a portion of them. The sample consists of some 100,000 clones, around 89% of them appearing once. The sample taken for sequencing was PBMCs. The receptor set was obtained from a man aged 18 to 30 in good health and CMV-seronegative.

The chain has TRBV7-8 and TRBJ2-1; 9 nucleotides line up with TRBD1. CDR1 SGHVS and CDR2 FQNEAQ come from the germline V gene. Trimming removed 5 bases from V and 8 bases from J; junction bases left unmatched: 10. CDR3 length equals 15 residues. CDR3 DNA sequence: TGTGCCAGCAGCACCATCCGGGACAGGGACGATGAGCAGTTCTTC. It specifies CASSTIRDRDDEQFF.

V is TRBV10-1 and J is TRBJ2-1; D is possibly TRBD1 (6 bases). V shed 2 bases and J shed 5 bases, with 13 bases lying between them. The CDR3 has 15 amino acids. Germline V CDR1 and CDR2: WNHNN, SYGVQD (reference sequence). This CDR3 reads CASSEGRTVNNEQFF. The CDR3 DNA follows: TGCGCCAGCAGTGAGGGTAGGACAGTGAACAATGAGCAGTTCTTC.

V and J are TRBV19 and TRBJ1-2, with TRBD1 matching 8 bases. The CDR3 has 16 residues. Germline CDR1 LNHDA, CDR2 SQIVND (reference sequence). J lost 5 bases, V lost 5 bases, and 13 bases had no gene match. DNA for the CDR3: TGTGCCAGTAGTTCGCAGGACAGGGCCATACGGTATGGCTACACCTTC. It yields the protein CASSSQDRAIRYGYTF. Complete variable domain (other parts from reference TRBV19 and TRBJ1-2): DGGITQSPKYLFRKEGQNVTLSCEQNLNHDAMYWYRQDPGQGLRLIYYSQIVNDFQKGDIAEGYSVSREKKESFPLTVTSAQKNPTAFYLCASSSQDRAIRYGYTFGSGTRLTVV.

The rearrangement joins TRBV28 to TRBJ2-1; 13 bases match TRBD2. The germline CDR1 and CDR2 sequences are MDHEN and SYDVKM. The V gene end was trimmed by 5 bases and the J gene end by 10 bases; junction bases not matched to a gene: 8. The CDR3 extends over 15 amino acids. The CDR3 here is CASSPTSGRADEQFF. Here the CDR3 DNA reads TGTGCCAGCAGTCCTACTAGCGGGAGGGCAGACGAGCAGTTCTTC.

The chain employs TRBV5-1 and TRBJ1-3; 7 nucleotides line up with TRBD1. After removal of 1 base from V and 2 bases from J, the junction contained 6 bases not matched to a gene. Germline CDR1 SGHRS, CDR2 YFSETQ. The CDR3 is 16 amino acids. The CDR3 DNA follows: TGCGCCAGCAGCTTGTTTACAGGGGTGACTGGAAACACCATATATTTT. As protein: CASSLFTGVTGNTIYF. Supplemented by reference TRBV5-1 and TRBJ1-3, the full variable domain reads KAGVTQTPRYLIKTRGQQVTLSCSPISGHRSVSWYQQTPGQGLQFLFEYFSETQRNKGNFPGRFSGRQFSNSRSEMNVSTLELGDSALYLCASSLFTGVTGNTIYFGEGSWLTVV.

This sequence joins TRBV19 and TRBJ2-7; 7 bases match TRBD1. CDR3 length: 15 amino acids. Germline V gene sequence: CDR1 LNHDA, CDR2 SQIVND (reference sequence). Losses at the gene ends were 3 bases for V and 2 bases for J; bases not matched to a gene: 7. This CDR3 is CASSMDRQGTYEQYF. The CDR3 DNA sequence: TGTGCCAGTAGTATGGATAGACAGGGAACCTACGAGCAGTACTTC.